A selection of T cell receptor beta chains follows, all from one sample in a study of Ad26.COV2.S vaccination and SARS-CoV-2 variants. Clones were sequenced by immunoSEQ multiplex PCR, and TCRdb holds only the in-frame ones, with some missing. The repertoire holds around 370,000 clones, with 90% to 95% as singletons. Specimen: peripheral blood, collected after recovery from COVID-19. The receptors derive from a human donor who had recovered from COVID-19. CDR3s include the opening cysteine and the closing phenylalanine or tryptophan. The order of the fields is V gene, clone size, D gene, J gene, CDR3 protein, CDR3 DNA. The D gene is left open where the match is weak. Clone size is shown for a subset of rows, as once, few, many or a class of expanded clone.

TRBV7-9,-,-,TRBJ1-1,CASSFDWGMSTEAFF,TGTGCCAGCAGCTTTGATTGGGGTATGAGCACTGAAGCTTTCTTT
TRBV2,-,TRBD2,TRBJ2-2,CASSYISGGNTGELFF,TGTGCCAGCAGTTATATTAGCGGGGGAAACACCGGGGAGCTGTTTTTT
TRBV20-1,-,-,TRBJ2-7,CSAGGGGEQYF,TGCAGTGCTGGAGGGGGCGGTGAGCAGTACTTC
TRBV6-5,-,TRBD1,TRBJ1-2,CASSYGPRGGYGYTF,TGTGCCAGCAGTTACGGACCCAGGGGGGGATATGGCTACACCTTC
TRBV18,few,TRBD1,TRBJ1-2,CASSPGQSSFNYGYTF,TGTGCCAGCTCACCGGGACAGTCAAGTTTTAACTATGGCTACACCTTC
TRBV3-1/TRBV3-2,-,TRBD1,TRBJ1-2,CASSQDDRGPYNYGYTF,TGTGCCAGCAGCCAGGATGACAGGGGTCCCTATAACTATGGCTACACCTTC
TRBV4-3,-,-,TRBJ2-5,CASSQDSGEETQYF,TGCGCCAGCAGCCAAGATTCGGGGGAGGAGACCCAGTACTTC
TRBV5-6,-,-,TRBJ1-4,CASSLLGANEEKLFF,TGTGCCAGCAGCTTGCTGGGGGCTAATGAGGAAAAACTGTTTTTT
TRBV5-5,-,-,TRBJ2-1,CASRPEGSSYNEQFF,TGTGCCAGCAGACCGGAGGGGAGCTCCTACAATGAGCAGTTCTTC
TRBV7-2,-,-,TRBJ2-1,CASSFLRGSYNEQFF,TGTGCCAGCAGCTTTCTGCGGGGTTCCTACAATGAGCAGTTCTTC
TRBV19,-,-,TRBJ1-2,CASSHRGNLGGYTF,TGTGCCAGTAGCCACCGAGGGAATTTAGGTGGCTACACCTTC
TRBV7-2,-,-,TRBJ1-5,CASSLGGHHSNQPQHF,TGTGCCAGCAGCTTGGGGGGCCATCATAGCAATCAGCCCCAGCATTTT
TRBV24-1,-,TRBD1,TRBJ2-2,CATSDWGQGTGELFF,TGTGCCACCAGTGATTGGGGACAGGGCACCGGGGAGCTGTTTTTT
TRBV11-3,-,-,TRBJ2-2,CASSLHRTGELFF,TGTGCCAGCAGCTTACATCGGACCGGGGAGCTGTTTTTT
TRBV2,-,-,TRBJ1-2,CASSDRVPGGYTF,TGTGCCAGCAGTGATCGGGTGCCTGGTGGCTACACCTTC
TRBV10-1,once,TRBD2,TRBJ2-7,CASSDLAGGSYEQYF,TGCGCCAGCAGTGATTTGGCGGGGGGATCCTACGAGCAGTACTTC
TRBV3-1/TRBV3-2,-,TRBD1,TRBJ2-1,CASSLRGPSYNEQFF,TGTGCCAGCAGTCTCAGGGGGCCCTCCTACAATGAGCAGTTCTTC
TRBV7-9,-,-,TRBJ1-5,CASSPPPGQPQHF,TGTGCCAGCAGTCCCCCCCCGGGTCAGCCCCAGCATTTT
TRBV25-1,-,-,TRBJ2-1,CASSEIQGLNYNEQFF,TGTGCCAGCAGTGAAATACAGGGATTGAACTACAATGAGCAGTTCTTC
TRBV19,once,TRBD1,TRBJ1-1,CASIEGQALGVAFF,TGTGCCAGCATCGAAGGACAGGCGTTAGGTGTGGCTTTCTTT
TRBV11-2,-,-,TRBJ2-1,CASSLALRNNEQFF,TGTGCCAGCAGCTTAGCCCTTAGGAACAATGAGCAGTTCTTC
TRBV5-4,-,-,TRBJ1-2,CASSLGGSNYGYTF,TGTGCCAGCAGCTTGGGGGGATCTAACTATGGCTACACCTTC
TRBV7-9,once,-,TRBJ2-1,CASTSHRLYNEQFF,TGTGCCAGCACCAGCCACAGACTATACAATGAGCAGTTCTTC
TRBV6-5,-,TRBD1,TRBJ2-7,CASSTGGADEQYF,TGTGCCAGCAGCACAGGGGGCGCGGACGAGCAGTACTTC
TRBV23-1,-,-,TRBJ2-5,CASRGHQETQYF,TGCGCCAGCAGAGGGCACCAAGAGACCCAGTACTTC
TRBV4-3,-,TRBD1,TRBJ1-3,CASSQVGTGLGNTIYF,TGCGCCAGCAGCCAAGTGGGGACAGGGTTAGGAAACACCATATATTTT